Listed below are T cell receptor beta chains from one sample, sequenced in a study of molecular identifiers for immune sequencing clone quantification. TCRdb called the PCR reads again in MiXCR, with one record for every CDR3 protein. The repertoire holds roughly 71,000 distinct CDR3 sequences, around a sixth seen once, with about 1.6% in the top ten. Sequenced sample: naive CD8+ T cells from blood, with Jurkat cell RNA spiked in. The receptor set was obtained from a human donor in good health. Some libraries in this study had Jurkat cell RNA spiked in. Both conserved end residues are part of each CDR3. A D gene is named only where the DNA matches it firmly. Rows give clone size only sometimes, using once, few, many, or a class for an expanded clone.

v_call: TRBV9
d_call: -
j_call: TRBJ2-5
clone_size: -
cdr3_aa: CASSVASVEETQYF
cdr3_nt: TGTGCCAGCAGCGTAGCCTCCGTAGAAGAGACCCAGTACTTC

v_call: TRBV11-2
d_call: -
j_call: TRBJ2-7
clone_size: -
cdr3_aa: CASSSSGLGEQYF
cdr3_nt: TGTGCCAGCAGCTCCAGCGGGCTGGGTGAGCAGTACTTC

v_call: TRBV20-1
d_call: TRBD2
j_call: TRBJ2-7
clone_size: -
cdr3_aa: CRAFLAGEGDEQYF
cdr3_nt: TGCCGTGCTTTCTTAGCGGGAGAGGGAGACGAGCAGTACTTC

v_call: TRBV7-8
d_call: TRBD1
j_call: TRBJ2-6
clone_size: many
cdr3_aa: CASSSWDRHSGANVLTF
cdr3_nt: TGTGCCAGCAGCAGTTGGGACAGGCACTCTGGGGCCAACGTCCTGACTTTC

v_call: TRBV5-6
d_call: -
j_call: TRBJ2-2
clone_size: few
cdr3_aa: CASSLSLQGGTGELFF
cdr3_nt: TGTGCCAGCAGCTTATCTCTTCAGGGGGGCACCGGGGAGCTGTTTTTT

v_call: TRBV5-8
d_call: TRBD2
j_call: TRBJ2-2
clone_size: many
cdr3_aa: CASSPGTSGPTGELFF
cdr3_nt: TGTGCCAGCAGCCCTGGCACTAGCGGTCCCACCGGGGAGCTGTTTTTT

v_call: TRBV7-9
d_call: -
j_call: TRBJ2-7
clone_size: few
cdr3_aa: CASSLARSVQDSYEQYF
cdr3_nt: TGTGCCAGCAGCTTAGCGCGGTCAGTACAAGATTCCTACGAGCAGTACTTC

v_call: TRBV4-1
d_call: -
j_call: TRBJ2-7
clone_size: many
cdr3_aa: CASSQENRAYEQYF
cdr3_nt: TGCGCCAGCAGCCAAGAGAACAGGGCCTACGAGCAGTACTTC

v_call: TRBV6-5
d_call: TRBD1
j_call: TRBJ2-5
clone_size: many
cdr3_aa: CASSYSQGAGETQYF
cdr3_nt: TGTGCCAGCAGTTACTCCCAGGGGGCGGGGGAGACCCAGTACTTC

v_call: TRBV11-2
d_call: -
j_call: TRBJ2-3
clone_size: many
cdr3_aa: CASSLVGAGRPDTQYF
cdr3_nt: TGTGCCAGCAGCTTAGTGGGGGCCGGGCGTCCAGATACGCAGTATTTT

v_call: TRBV4-1
d_call: -
j_call: TRBJ1-5
clone_size: many
cdr3_aa: CASSQGSPGNQPQHF
cdr3_nt: TGCGCCAGCAGCCAAGGGTCCCCGGGAAATCAGCCCCAGCATTTT

v_call: TRBV7-8
d_call: -
j_call: TRBJ2-3
clone_size: many
cdr3_aa: CASRSAGDLDTQYF
cdr3_nt: TGTGCCAGCAGAAGTGCAGGGGATTTAGATACGCAGTATTTT

v_call: TRBV27
d_call: TRBD1
j_call: TRBJ2-2
clone_size: -
cdr3_aa: CASRGQGVTGELFF
cdr3_nt: TGTGCCAGCAGAGGACAGGGTGTCACCGGGGAGCTGTTTTTT

v_call: TRBV7-2
d_call: TRBD1
j_call: TRBJ2-7
clone_size: many
cdr3_aa: CASSPGTGSYYEQYF
cdr3_nt: TGTGCCAGCAGCCCCGGGACAGGCTCCTACTACGAGCAGTACTTC

v_call: TRBV7-2
d_call: TRBD1
j_call: TRBJ1-5
clone_size: many
cdr3_aa: CASSPRQGWNQPQHF
cdr3_nt: TGTGCCAGCAGCCCACGACAGGGATGGAATCAGCCCCAGCATTTT

v_call: TRBV6-2/TRBV6-3
d_call: -
j_call: TRBJ2-7
clone_size: many
cdr3_aa: CASSYGVAEQYF
cdr3_nt: TGTGCCAGCAGTTACGGTGTCGCCGAGCAGTACTTC

v_call: TRBV2
d_call: TRBD2
j_call: TRBJ2-3
clone_size: many
cdr3_aa: CASSESLAGTDTQYF
cdr3_nt: TGTGCCAGCAGTGAATCCCTAGCGGGAACAGATACGCAGTATTTT

v_call: TRBV10-3
d_call: -
j_call: TRBJ1-1
clone_size: many
cdr3_aa: CAISDWGEGGEAFF
cdr3_nt: TGTGCCATCAGCGATTGGGGCGAGGGGGGTGAAGCTTTCTTT

v_call: TRBV6-2/TRBV6-3
d_call: TRBD2
j_call: TRBJ2-1
clone_size: -
cdr3_aa: CASSLGLAAAYNKQFF
cdr3_nt: TGTGCCAGCAGCCTGGGACTAGCGGCCGCCTACAATAAGCAATTCTTC

v_call: TRBV27
d_call: -
j_call: TRBJ1-5
clone_size: few
cdr3_aa: CASSRQGRNQPQHF
cdr3_nt: TGTGCCAGCAGTCGCCAAGGGAGGAATCAGCCCCAGCATTTT

v_call: TRBV4-1
d_call: TRBD1
j_call: TRBJ2-2
clone_size: many
cdr3_aa: CASRGVGPGQGKIGELFF
cdr3_nt: TGCGCCAGCAGAGGGGTCGGTCCGGGACAGGGGAAGATCGGGGAGCTGTTTTTT

v_call: TRBV29-1
d_call: -
j_call: TRBJ1-1
clone_size: many
cdr3_aa: CSVEDPLGTEAFF
cdr3_nt: TGCAGCGTTGAGGACCCGTTAGGTACTGAAGCTTTCTTT

v_call: TRBV3-1
d_call: TRBD2
j_call: TRBJ2-4
clone_size: many
cdr3_aa: CASSQDPSLAGGLAKNIQYF
cdr3_nt: TGTGCCAGCAGCCAAGATCCTTCTCTAGCGGGAGGGTTAGCCAAAAACATTCAGTACTTC

v_call: TRBV3-1
d_call: -
j_call: TRBJ2-7
clone_size: many
cdr3_aa: CASSHGQPYEQYF
cdr3_nt: TGTGCCAGCAGCCACGGACAGCCGTACGAGCAGTACTTC

v_call: TRBV27
d_call: -
j_call: TRBJ2-5
clone_size: -
cdr3_aa: CASSLGEAQYF
cdr3_nt: TGTGCCAGCAGTTTAGGCGAGGCCCAGTACTTC

v_call: TRBV28
d_call: -
j_call: TRBJ2-7
clone_size: -
cdr3_aa: CAGGPTAGLDDEQYF
cdr3_nt: TGTGCCGGCGGTCCTACCGCAGGGCTTGATGACGAGCAGTACTTC